This T cell receptor beta chain was observed in a study of blood T cells in healthy people across ages. Next came a second PCR, run for 7 to 11 cycles, which used a sample-barcoded 5' primer along with a J-beta primer mix. TCRdb fed the 5' RACE reads into MiXCR, producing one record per CDR3 protein. The table lists about 560,000 distinct CDR3 sequences, about 27% of them singletons. General study findings and limits: Per million T cells, the diversity of TCR beta decreased roughly linearly as age advanced.

A word on this clonotype: The antigen remains unidentified.

Looked up from germline, CDR1 is ENHRY and CDR2 is SYGVKD. V dropped 3 bases and J dropped 1 base, with 16 bases sitting between them. The CDR3 is 16 amino acids. These data were also reused for a study on T cells of mothers and their children. This second study says: An overlap that was slightly higher, though non-significant, was seen in related mother-child pairs versus unrelated pairs.

The gene calls are TRBV10-3 and TRBJ2-7; weak D call: TRBD1 (6 bases). Sample: blood. This TCR was sampled from a boy aged 2 to 10 in good health. This CDR3 is CAISDWGRASSYEQYF. CDR3 nucleotide sequence: TGTGCCATCAGTGACTGGGGGCGGGCCTCGTCCTACGAGCAGTACTTC.